This entry describes one T cell receptor beta chain. The antigen it binds to is not known. Base qualities are not provided; no much larger clone lies one nucleotide away. The data derive from a study of OX40 agonist ivuxolimab in advanced cancers. Notes on the research overall: Ivuxolimab, which targeted the costimulatory receptor OX40 (CD134), was an agonistic, fully human IgG2 monoclonal antibody. Intravenous ivuxolimab was administered to patients every 2 weeks at six dose levels: 0.01, 0.1, 0.3, 1.5, 3 and 10 mg/kg. Among the roughly 52 dose-escalation patients, about 19 had hepatocellular carcinoma, roughly 15 melanoma, 9 renal cell carcinoma and 9 head and neck cancer. In the dose-escalation cohort, 75% to 90% of patients were male, and the mean age was approximately 60 years with a range of about 20 to 90. Patients were allowed to have had prior anti-PD-1, anti-PD-L1 or anti-CTLA-4 therapy, and more than 35% of the dose-escalation patients had been treated with checkpoint inhibitors. Partial responses were achieved by three dose-escalation patients, of whom one had hepatocellular carcinoma and two had cutaneous melanoma. The purpose of peripheral TCRbeta sequencing was to test whether ivuxolimab changed TCR sequence diversity and led to clonal T-cell expansion. The monotherapy dose-escalation portion (N ≈ 52 patients) of the phase I ivuxolimab trial is reported in the paper. Study-wide conclusions, independent of this receptor: Low levels of normalized T-cell clonal expansion were also seen in some nonresponding patients. In the 0.1-3.0 mg/kg groups, partial responders were among the patients with the lowest normalized peripheral clonal expansion, particularly in CD8+ T cells. At doses from 0.1 to 3.0 mg/kg, clonal expansion was seen in both CD4+ and CD8+ blood T cells between baseline and week 6. After ivuxolimab, expanded clones were on average more numerous among CD8+ T cells than among CD4+ T cells. The antigen specificity of the clonally expanded peripheral T cells was not determined.

The trial excluded patients who had a history of autoimmune disease or were on systemic immunosuppression. In every dose cohort, peripheral blood was drawn for TCR sequencing at baseline, cycle 4 day 1, and cycle 7 day 1. The samples were taken from a phase I, first-in-human, multicenter, open-label dose-escalation trial of ivuxolimab. The trial enrolled adults with locally advanced or metastatic head and neck squamous cell, hepatocellular, melanoma or renal cell carcinoma. Before TCR sequencing, CD4+ T cells and CD8+ T cells from peripheral blood were sorted into separate populations. For sequencing of the TCRbeta CDR3 region, genomic DNA was extracted from the sorted cells. The immunoSEQ Assay was used to sequence the TCRbeta CDR3 regions. TCRdb took this table from immuneACCESS and kept in-frame rearrangements with V and J called. Such tables lack part of the clones; where checked against another copy, unresolved V genes explain under half of the gap, and the rest is unexplained. The sample table holds approximately 69,000 clones, of which 90% were seen once. The ten largest clones take up roughly a tenth of the sample.

V was cut back by 1 base and J by 5 bases, leaving a gap of 12 bases between them. Reading the germline V gene gives CDR1 SGHRS and CDR2 YFSETQ. The CDR3 goes from the cysteine to the phenylalanine over 14 residues. Kept here is only the CDR3 DNA, which spans 42 bases and is read in frame from base 1. The chain is made from TRBV5-1 and TRBJ2-5; no D gene can be assigned with confidence. This receptor was taken from an adult with an advanced solid tumor such as melanoma, head and neck, liver or kidney cancer. The sequencing here drew on CD4+ or CD8+ T cells sorted from blood, taken in a trial of the OX40 agonist ivuxolimab. The sequence in DNA is TGCGCCAGCAGCTTGTCACGGAGATCCGAGACCCAGTACTTC. Its amino acids are CASSLSRRSETQYF.